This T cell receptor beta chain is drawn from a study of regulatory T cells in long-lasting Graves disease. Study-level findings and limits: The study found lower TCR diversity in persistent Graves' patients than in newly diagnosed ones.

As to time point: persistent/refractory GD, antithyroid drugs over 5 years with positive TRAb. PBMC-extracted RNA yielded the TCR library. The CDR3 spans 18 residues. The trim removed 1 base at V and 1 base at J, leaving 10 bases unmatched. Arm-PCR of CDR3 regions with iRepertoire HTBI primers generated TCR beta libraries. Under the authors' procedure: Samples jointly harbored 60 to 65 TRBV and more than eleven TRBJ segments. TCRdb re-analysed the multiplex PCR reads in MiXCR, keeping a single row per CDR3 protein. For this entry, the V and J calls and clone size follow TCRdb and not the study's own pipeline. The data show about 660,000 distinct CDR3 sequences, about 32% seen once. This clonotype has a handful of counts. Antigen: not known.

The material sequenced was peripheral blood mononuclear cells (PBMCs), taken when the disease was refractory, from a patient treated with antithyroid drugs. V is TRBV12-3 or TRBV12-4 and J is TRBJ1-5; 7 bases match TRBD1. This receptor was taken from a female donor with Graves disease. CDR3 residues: CASSLDSWAGGSNQPQHF. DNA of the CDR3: TGTGCCAGCAGTTTAGATTCGTGGGCAGGGGGAAGCAATCAGCCCCAGCATTTT.